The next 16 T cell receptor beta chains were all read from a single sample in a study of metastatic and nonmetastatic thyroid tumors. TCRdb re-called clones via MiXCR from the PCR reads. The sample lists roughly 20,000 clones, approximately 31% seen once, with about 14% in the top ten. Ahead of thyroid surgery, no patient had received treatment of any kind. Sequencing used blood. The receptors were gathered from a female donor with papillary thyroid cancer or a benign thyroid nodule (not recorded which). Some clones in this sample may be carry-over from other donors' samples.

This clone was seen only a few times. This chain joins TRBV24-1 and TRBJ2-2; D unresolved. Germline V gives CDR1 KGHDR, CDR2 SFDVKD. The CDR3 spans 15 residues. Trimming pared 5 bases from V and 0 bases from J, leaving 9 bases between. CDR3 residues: CATSVAGSNTGELFF. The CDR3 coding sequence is TGTGCCACCAGTGTCGCAGGTTCGAACACCGGGGAGCTGTTTTTT.

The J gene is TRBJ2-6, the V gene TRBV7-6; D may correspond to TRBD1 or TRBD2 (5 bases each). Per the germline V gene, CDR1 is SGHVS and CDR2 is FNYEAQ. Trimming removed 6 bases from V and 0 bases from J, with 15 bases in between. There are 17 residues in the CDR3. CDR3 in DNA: TGTGCCAGCAGTGAAGGGACGGAAAGCTCTGGGGCCAACGTCCTGACTTTC. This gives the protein CASSEGTESSGANVLTF.

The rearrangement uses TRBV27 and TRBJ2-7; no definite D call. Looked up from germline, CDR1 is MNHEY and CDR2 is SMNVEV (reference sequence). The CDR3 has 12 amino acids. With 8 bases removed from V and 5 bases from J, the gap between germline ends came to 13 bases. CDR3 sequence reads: CASGSLVNEQYF. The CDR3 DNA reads TGTGCCAGCGGCTCCCTAGTAAACGAGCAGTACTTC.

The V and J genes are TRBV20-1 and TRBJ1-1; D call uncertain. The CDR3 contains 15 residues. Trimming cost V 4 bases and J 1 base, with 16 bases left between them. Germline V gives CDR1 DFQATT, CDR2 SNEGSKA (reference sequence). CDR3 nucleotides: TGCAGTGCTACTACCTGGGCCCTTAAGAACACTGAAGCTTTCTTT. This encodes CSATTWALKNTEAFF.

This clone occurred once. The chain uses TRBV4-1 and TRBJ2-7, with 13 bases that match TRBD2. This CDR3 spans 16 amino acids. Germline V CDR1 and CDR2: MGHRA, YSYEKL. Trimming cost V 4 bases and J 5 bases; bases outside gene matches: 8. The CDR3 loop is CASSLLMGTSGDEQYF. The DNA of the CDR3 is TGCGCCAGCAGCCTTCTTATGGGGACTAGCGGGGACGAGCAGTACTTC.

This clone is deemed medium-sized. The CDR3 DNA reads as TGTGCCAGCAGTTCGACGTGGGACAGATACCACAATGAGCAGTTCTTC. Translation gives CASSSTWDRYHNEQFF. The chain carries TRBV12-3 or TRBV12-4 and TRBJ2-1; 7 bases fit TRBD1. The CDR3 loop spans 16 amino acids. Trimming cost V 4 bases and J 5 bases; bases outside gene matches: 11.

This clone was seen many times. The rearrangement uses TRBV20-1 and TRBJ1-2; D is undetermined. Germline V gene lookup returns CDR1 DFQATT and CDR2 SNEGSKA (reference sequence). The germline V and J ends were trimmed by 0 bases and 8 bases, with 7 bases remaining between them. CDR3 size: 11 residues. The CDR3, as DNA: TGCAGTGCTAGAGATGGGCAGGGCTACACCTTC. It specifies CSARDGQGYTF.

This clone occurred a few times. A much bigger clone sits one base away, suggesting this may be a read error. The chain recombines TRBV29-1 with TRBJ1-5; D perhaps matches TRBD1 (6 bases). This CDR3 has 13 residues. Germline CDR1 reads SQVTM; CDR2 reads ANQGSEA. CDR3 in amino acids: CSVDSGDNHPQHF. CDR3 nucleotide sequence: TGCAGCGTTGATTCAGGGGACAATCATCCCCAGCATTTT.

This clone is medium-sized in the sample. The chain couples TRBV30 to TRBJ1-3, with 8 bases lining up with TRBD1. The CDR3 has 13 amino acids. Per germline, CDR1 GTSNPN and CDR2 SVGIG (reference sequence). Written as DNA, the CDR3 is TGTGCTGGACAGGGACCATCTGGAAACACCATATATTTT. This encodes CAGQGPSGNTIYF.

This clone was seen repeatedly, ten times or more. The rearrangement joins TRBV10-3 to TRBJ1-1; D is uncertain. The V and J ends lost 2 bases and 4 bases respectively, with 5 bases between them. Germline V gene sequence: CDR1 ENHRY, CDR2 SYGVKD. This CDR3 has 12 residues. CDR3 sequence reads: CAISEIGTEAFF. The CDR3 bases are TGTGCCATCAGTGAGATAGGCACTGAAGCTTTCTTT.

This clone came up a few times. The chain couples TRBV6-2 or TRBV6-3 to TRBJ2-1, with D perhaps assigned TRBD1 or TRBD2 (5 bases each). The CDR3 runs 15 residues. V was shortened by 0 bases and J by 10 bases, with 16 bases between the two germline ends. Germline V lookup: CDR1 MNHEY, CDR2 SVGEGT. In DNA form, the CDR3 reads TGTGCCAGCAGTTACTCCCACGGGGCCGGCATGGAGCAGTTCTTC. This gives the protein CASSYSHGAGMEQFF.

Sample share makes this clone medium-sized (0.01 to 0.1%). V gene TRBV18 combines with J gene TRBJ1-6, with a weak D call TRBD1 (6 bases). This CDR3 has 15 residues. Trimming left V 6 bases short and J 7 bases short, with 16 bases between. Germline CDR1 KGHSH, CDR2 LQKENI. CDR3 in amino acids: CASSIGPQGNSPLHF. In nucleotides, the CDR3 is TGTGCCAGCTCTATTGGGCCCCAGGGGAATTCACCCCTCCACTTT.

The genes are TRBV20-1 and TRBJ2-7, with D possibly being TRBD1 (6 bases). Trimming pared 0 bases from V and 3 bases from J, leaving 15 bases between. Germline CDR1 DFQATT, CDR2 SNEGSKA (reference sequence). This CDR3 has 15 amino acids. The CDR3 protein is CSARDQGHGIYEQYF. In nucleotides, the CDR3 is TGCAGTGCTAGAGATCAGGGACACGGTATCTACGAGCAGTACTTC.

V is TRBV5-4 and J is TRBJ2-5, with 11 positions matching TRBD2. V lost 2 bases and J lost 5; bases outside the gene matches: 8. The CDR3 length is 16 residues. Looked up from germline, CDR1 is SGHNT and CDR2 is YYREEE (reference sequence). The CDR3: CASSLELAGGGETQYF. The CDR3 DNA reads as TGTGCCAGCAGCTTAGAGCTAGCGGGGGGCGGGGAGACCCAGTACTTC.

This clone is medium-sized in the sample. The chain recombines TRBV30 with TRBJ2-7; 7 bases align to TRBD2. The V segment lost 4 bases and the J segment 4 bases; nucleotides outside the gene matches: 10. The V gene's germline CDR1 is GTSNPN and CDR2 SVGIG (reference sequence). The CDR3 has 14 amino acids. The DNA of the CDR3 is TGTGCCTGGACTTTAGCGGGTTCTGAATACGAGCAGTACTTC. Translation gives CAWTLAGSEYEQYF.

The DNA for the CDR3 is TGCGCCAGCAGCTTGGAGGGCAATGAGCAGTTCTTC. Its protein is CASSLEGNEQFF. The chain carries TRBV5-1 and TRBJ2-1; D gene uncertain. This CDR3 comprises 12 residues. The germline V gene encodes CDR1 SGHRS and CDR2 YFSETQ. V lost 0 bases, J lost 6 bases, and 4 bases lay in between. Drawing the rest from reference TRBV5-1 and TRBJ2-1, the complete variable domain is KAGVTQTPRYLIKTRGQQVTLSCSPISGHRSVSWYQQTPGQGLQFLFEYFSETQRNKGNFPGRFSGRQFSNSRSEMNVSTLELGDSALYLCASSLEGNEQFFGPGTRLTVL.